This entry lists 14 T cell receptor beta chains sequenced from one sample in a study of cytomegalovirus exposure and HLA in healthy donors. Primers: 60 Vbeta forward and 13 Jbeta reverse. Data came from immunoSEQ multiplex PCR; TCRdb stores just in-frame clones and leaves some out. The sample is made up of roughly 120,000 clones, and the top ten hold under 3.5% of it. The sequenced sample was PBMCs. These receptors originate from a man younger than 40 in good health and CMV-seronegative.

The genes are TRBV7-3 and TRBJ2-5, with 8 bases fitting TRBD2. CDR1 SGHTA and CDR2 FQGTGA come from the germline V gene. The CDR3 totals 15 residues. V trimming: 5 bases; J trimming: 5 bases; junction bases outside the gene matches: 10. The CDR3 sequence is CASSQSGSGIETQYF. The CDR3, as DNA: TGTGCCAGCAGCCAGAGTGGTAGCGGGATCGAGACCCAGTACTTC.

The CDR3 DNA reads TGTGCCAGCAGCTACTCCGGGACAGGCGCCTACGAGCAGTACTTC. This codes for CASSYSGTGAYEQYF. The chain carries TRBV7-2 and TRBJ2-7; 8 bases agree with TRBD1. CDR3 length: 15 residues. Germline values: CDR1 SGHTA, CDR2 FQGNSA. V trimming: 4 bases; J trimming: 2 bases; junction bases outside the gene matches: 7.

The V call is TRBV6-1, the J call TRBJ1-6; D might be TRBD1 (5 bases). CDR3 length: 14 amino acids. The germline CDR1 and CDR2 sequences are MNHNS and SASEGT. The V end lost 3 bases, the J end lost 9 bases, and 12 bases lay between the germline ends. The CDR3 loop reads CASSESGHPSPLHF. The CDR3 DNA reads as TGTGCCAGCAGTGAGTCAGGGCACCCTTCACCCCTCCACTTT.

This chain joins TRBV7-4 and TRBJ2-7, with D perhaps matching TRBD2 (6 bases). V lost 3 bases to trimming and J lost 6 bases, with 9 bases between them. CDR1 and CDR2 from the germline V gene are SGHVT and SQSDAQ. This CDR3 has 12 residues. In nucleotides, the CDR3 is TGTGCCAGCAGCTTTAGGAGGGTCGAGCAGTACTTC. This codes for CASSFRRVEQYF.

The chain carries TRBV30 and TRBJ2-1, with D possibly matching TRBD1 (6 bases). The CDR3 consists of 14 residues. CDR1 is GTSNPN, CDR2 SVGIG, per germline (reference sequence). V dropped 1 base and J dropped 8 bases, with 15 bases sitting between them. CDR3 sequence: CAWSGSGQFHEQFF. The DNA for the CDR3 is TGTGCCTGGAGTGGATCCGGACAGTTCCATGAGCAGTTCTTC.

The V call is TRBV7-3, the J call TRBJ2-3; D might be TRBD2 (5 bases). Trimming shortened V by 3 bases and J by 4 bases, and 8 bases separated the two germline ends. The CDR3 sequence is 13 residues long. Per the germline V gene, CDR1 is SGHTA and CDR2 is FQGTGA. The CDR3 loop reads CASSFYSADTQYF. DNA for the CDR3: TGTGCCAGCAGCTTTTATAGCGCAGATACGCAGTATTTT.

V usage is TRBV25-1 and J usage is TRBJ2-7; 7 nucleotides match TRBD2. After removal of 5 bases from V and 6 bases from J, the junction contained 7 bases not matched to a gene. CDR1 and CDR2 from the germline V gene are MGHDK and SYGVNS. The CDR3 is 13 amino acids. CDR3 nucleotides: TGTGCCAGCAGTCGGCGGGAGCCGGGCGAGCAGTACTTC. Protein: CASSRREPGEQYF.

CDR3 sequence (DNA): TGTGCCAGCACCCAACAGACAGGGGGCAGTGAAAAACTGTTTTTT. Its translation is CASTQQTGGSEKLFF. This chain joins TRBV25-1 and TRBJ1-4, with TRBD1 matching 10 bases. Per the germline V gene, CDR1 is MGHDK and CDR2 is SYGVNS. This CDR3 is 15 amino acids long. With V trimmed by 7 bases and J by 7 bases, 9 bases remained unmatched.

The chain uses TRBV6-6 and TRBJ2-1, with 14 bases matching TRBD2. The V gene end was trimmed by 8 bases and the J gene end by 9 bases; junction bases not matched to a gene: 9. CDR3 length: 15 amino acids. Germline V gene data show CDR1 as MNHNY and CDR2 as SVGAGI (reference sequence). The CDR3 region is CASHGGLAGVSEQFF. For the CDR3, the DNA is TGTGCCAGCCACGGGGGACTAGCGGGAGTAAGTGAGCAGTTCTTC.

The V gene is TRBV30, the J gene TRBJ2-7; 11 bases agree with TRBD2. Germline CDR1 GTSNPN, CDR2 SVGIG (reference sequence). Trimming took 1 base from V and 1 from J; bases not matched to a gene: 3. There are 15 residues in the CDR3. CDR3 sequence reads: CAWSAGTSGSYEQYF. The CDR3 DNA is TGTGCCTGGAGTGCCGGGACTAGCGGATCCTACGAGCAGTACTTC.

The gene calls are TRBV7-9 and TRBJ2-7; TRBD2 matches at 9 bases. V lost 5 bases and J lost 7; bases outside the gene matches: 15. The CDR3 covers 16 residues. Germline CDR1 is SEHNR and CDR2 is FQNEAQ (reference sequence). The CDR3 region has the DNA TGTGCCAGCAGCCATAAAGGTGGGACTAGCCCTTTGGAGCAGTACTTC. Its translation: CASSHKGGTSPLEQYF.

V is TRBV7-9 and J is TRBJ1-1, with 9 positions matching TRBD1. With 5 bases clipped from V and 5 bases from J, the junction kept 9 bases outside the gene matches. The CDR3 runs 15 residues. Germline V gene sequence: CDR1 SEHNR, CDR2 FQNEAQ (reference sequence). As DNA, the CDR3 is TGTGCCAGCAGCACCCTACAGGGGGCCGTGACTGAAGCTTTCTTT. As protein: CASSTLQGAVTEAFF.

The genes are TRBV5-5 and TRBJ1-3, with a possible D match to TRBD1 (5 bases). V lost 1 base and J lost 0, with 8 bases in between. In germline, CDR1 is SGHKS, CDR2 YYEKEE (reference sequence). The CDR3 covers 15 residues. CDR3 coding DNA: TGTGCCAGCAGCTTGTCCCAGGGCTCTGGAAACACCATATATTTT. This gives the protein CASSLSQGSGNTIYF.

V is TRBV28 and J is TRBJ2-7; 8 nucleotides align to TRBD1. Germline CDR1 reads MDHEN; CDR2 reads SYDVKM. The CDR3 totals 15 residues. J gave up 1 base and V 7 bases, and 9 bases lay outside the gene matches. CDR3 amino acids: CASIQSGTGSYEQYF. In DNA, the CDR3 is TGTGCCAGCATCCAATCCGGGACAGGTTCCTACGAGCAGTACTTC.